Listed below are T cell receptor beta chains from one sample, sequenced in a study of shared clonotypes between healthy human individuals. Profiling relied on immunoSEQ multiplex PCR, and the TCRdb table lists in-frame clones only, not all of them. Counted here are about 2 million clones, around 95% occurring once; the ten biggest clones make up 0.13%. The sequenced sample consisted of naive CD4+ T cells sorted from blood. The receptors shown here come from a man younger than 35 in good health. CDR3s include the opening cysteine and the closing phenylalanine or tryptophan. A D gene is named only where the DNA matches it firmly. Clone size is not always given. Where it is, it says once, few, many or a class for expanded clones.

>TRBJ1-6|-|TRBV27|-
CASSPRAANNSPLHF
TGTGCCAGCAGTCCCCGAGCCGCTAATAATTCACCCCTCCACTTT
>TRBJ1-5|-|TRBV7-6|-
CASSLIEGFNQPQHF
TGTGCCAGCAGCTTAATTGAAGGTTTCAATCAGCCCCAGCATTTT
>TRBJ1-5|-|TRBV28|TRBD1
CASSSETGRNQPQHF
TGTGCCAGCAGTTCGGAGACAGGGAGGAATCAGCCCCAGCATTTT
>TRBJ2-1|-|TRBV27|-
CASSLKKTVLHEQFF
TGTGCCAGCAGTTTAAAGAAGACAGTACTCCATGAGCAGTTCTTC
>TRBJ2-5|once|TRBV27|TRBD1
CASSSRTGGSLFETQYF
TGTGCCAGCAGTTCCAGGACAGGGGGGTCACTATTTGAGACCCAGTACTTC
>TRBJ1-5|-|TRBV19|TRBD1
CASSMTGQGGNQPQHF
TGTGCCAGTAGTATGACGGGACAGGGGGGTAATCAGCCCCAGCATTTT
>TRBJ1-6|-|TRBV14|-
CASSRIQGGTSNSPLHF
TGTGCCAGCAGTCGAATTCAAGGGGGTACGAGTAATTCACCCCTCCACTTT
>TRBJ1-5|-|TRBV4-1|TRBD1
CASSQGDRGTQPQHF
TGCGCCAGCAGCCAAGGGGACAGGGGGACTCAGCCCCAGCATTTT
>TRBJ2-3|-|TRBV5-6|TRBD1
CASSDGTGVHTQYF
TGTGCCAGCAGCGACGGGACAGGGGTACATACGCAGTATTTT
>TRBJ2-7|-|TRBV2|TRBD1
CASRPGQGAEQYF
TGTGCCAGCAGGCCGGGACAGGGGGCGGAGCAGTACTTC
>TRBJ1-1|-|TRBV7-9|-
CASSLAGLLDTEAFF
TGTGCCAGCAGCTTAGCAGGGCTACTGGACACTGAAGCTTTCTTT
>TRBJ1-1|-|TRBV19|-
CASIMPTGSTEAFF
TGTGCCAGTATAATGCCAACAGGGAGCACTGAAGCTTTCTTT
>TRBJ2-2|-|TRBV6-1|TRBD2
CASSTGLFTGELFF
TGTGCCAGCAGCACGGGACTATTCACCGGGGAGCTGTTTTTT
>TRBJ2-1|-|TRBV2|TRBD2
CASSDPSELAGYNEQFF
TGTGCCAGCAGTGACCCATCGGAACTAGCGGGTTACAATGAGCAGTTCTTC
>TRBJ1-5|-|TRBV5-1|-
CASSLAADQPQHF
TGCGCCAGCAGCTTGGCTGCTGATCAGCCCCAGCATTTT
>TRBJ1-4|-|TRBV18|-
CASSRPGDATVEKLFF
TGTGCCAGCTCACGTCCCGGCGATGCAACGGTTGAAAAACTGTTTTTT
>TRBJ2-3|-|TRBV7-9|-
CASSLAGITADTQYF
TGTGCCAGCAGCTTAGCCGGGATTACCGCAGATACGCAGTATTTT
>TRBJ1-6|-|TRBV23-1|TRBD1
CASGSGTVNSPLHF
TGCGCCAGCGGATCTGGGACAGTCAATTCACCCCTCCACTTT
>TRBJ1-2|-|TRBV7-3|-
CASSLESGGQYGYTF
TGTGCCAGCAGCTTAGAATCGGGGGGCCAATATGGCTACACCTTC
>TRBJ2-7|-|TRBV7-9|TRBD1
CASTRTGSYEQYF
TGTGCCAGCACGAGGACAGGGTCCTACGAGCAGTACTTC
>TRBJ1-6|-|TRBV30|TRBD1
CAWRDVGKLQGSGGFNSPLHF
TGTGCCTGGAGAGACGTAGGGAAATTACAAGGATCAGGGGGCTTTAATTCACCCCTCCACTTT
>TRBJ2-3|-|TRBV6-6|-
CATGHLDTQYF
TGTGCCACCGGACATTTAGATACGCAGTATTTT
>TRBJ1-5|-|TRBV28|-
CASSLLNSGNQPQHF
TGTGCCAGCAGTTTATTGAATAGCGGCAATCAGCCCCAGCATTTT
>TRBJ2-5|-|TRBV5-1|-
CASSSELFRRGETQYF
TGCGCCAGCAGCTCGGAGCTATTCCGGAGGGGGGAGACCCAGTACTTC
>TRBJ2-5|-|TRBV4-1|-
CASSLALTETQYF
TGCGCCAGCAGCCTAGCTTTAACGGAGACCCAGTACTTC
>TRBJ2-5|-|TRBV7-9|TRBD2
CASEGLAGEEGGETQYF
TGTGCCAGTGAGGGACTAGCGGGAGAAGAGGGTGGAGAGACCCAGTACTTC
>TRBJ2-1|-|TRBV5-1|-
CASRGDNYNEQFF
TGCGCCAGCAGGGGCGACAACTACAATGAGCAGTTCTTC
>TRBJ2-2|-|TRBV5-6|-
CASSLSTGELFF
TGTGCCAGCAGCCTAAGCACCGGGGAGCTGTTTTTT
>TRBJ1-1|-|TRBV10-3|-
CAISDVRVRAEAFF
TGTGCCATCAGTGACGTCAGGGTAAGGGCTGAAGCTTTCTTT
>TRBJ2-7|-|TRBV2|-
CASSEEQRPLIEQYF
TGTGCCAGCAGTGAAGAGCAGCGTCCCTTAATCGAGCAGTACTTC
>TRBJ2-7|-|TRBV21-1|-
CASSKDAAGPCYEQYF
TGTGCCAGCAGCAAAGACGCCGCAGGGCCCTGTTACGAGCAGTACTTC
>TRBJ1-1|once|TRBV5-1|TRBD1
CASSLEGTGATEAFF
TGCGCCAGCAGCTTGGAAGGGACAGGGGCGACGGAAGCTTTCTTT
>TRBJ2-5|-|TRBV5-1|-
CASSFTSGPETQYF
TGCGCCAGCAGCTTTACCTCCGGACCAGAGACCCAGTACTTC
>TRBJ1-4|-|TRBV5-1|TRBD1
CASSTGQDNEKLFF
TGCGCCAGCAGCACCGGACAGGATAATGAAAAACTGTTTTTT
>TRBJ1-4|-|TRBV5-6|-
CASSLSGRNEKLFF
TGTGCCAGCAGCTTATCAGGGCGGAATGAAAAACTGTTTTTT
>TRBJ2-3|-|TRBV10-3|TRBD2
CAIRGGGADTQYF
TGTGCCATTCGGGGGGGCGGTGCAGATACGCAGTATTTT